This T cell receptor (beta chain) is drawn from a study of CD8 T cells in ankylosing spondylitis. Study results and limitations: In ankylosing spondylitis blood, a motif of about 8 highly homologous TCR beta variants appeared characteristic. Some of the motif variants had earlier been found in reactive arthritis patients' fluid and blood.

Comment on this clonotype: Its antigen remains unidentified.

TCRdb redid the calling of the 5' RACE reads with MiXCR, one entry per CDR3 protein. In the table there are roughly 450,000 distinct CDR3 sequences, about 25% of which are singletons. The germline V gene encodes CDR1 SSHAT and CDR2 FNYEAQ (reference sequence). This CDR3 spans 13 amino acids. V lost 4 bases to trimming and J lost 2 bases, with 7 bases between them. The chain combines TRBV7-7 with TRBJ2-3, with D unresolved. Sequenced input: blood, either unsorted or a sorted T cell fraction (not recorded which). The receptor comes from a male donor with ankylosing spondylitis. The CDR3 region is CASSSLITDTQYF. The CDR3 region has the DNA TGTGCCAGCAGCTCTCTTATCACAGATACGCAGTATTTT. The full variable domain, rest sourced from reference TRBV7-7 and TRBJ2-3, is GAGVSQSPRYKVTKRGQDVTLRCDPISSHATLYWYQQALGQGPEFLTYFNYEAQPDKSGLPSDRFSAERPEGSISTLTIQRTEQRDSAMYRCASSSLITDTQYFGPGTRLTVL.